This TCR beta chain was obtained from a study of long-term antiretroviral therapy in people with HIV (dated by TCRdb to 2022 to 2024). With regard to the full study: The earliest samples were collected about a decade before the 2015 WHO recommendation for immediate ART, when ART was typically delayed until CD4 counts fell. This retrospective serial study examined whether starting ART and sustained HIV suppression were associated with changes in the composition and diversity of the TRB repertoire in peripheral blood. No cross-contamination during QIAcube processing was seen in test extractions of a monoclonal T-cell line run alongside 33 polyclonal samples. Of the approximately 32 participants with HIV, eleven were female. From some 30 adults with confirmed HIV infection, the cohort provided approximately 190 cryopreserved PBMC samples, gathered serially across a mean of approximately six years (range 1-12).

The immunoSEQ hsTCRB v3.0 assay was used at survey level resolution for TRB variable region sequencing. A depth of roughly 40,000-50,000 T-cell genomes per sample was targeted for TRB sequencing. Pooled TRB libraries were sequenced on an Illumina MiSeq with a v3 150-cycle kit. Per the authors' processing: Repertoire analysis was performed in R inside a reproducible Nextflow workflow that covered QC, data transformation and analysis. Custom analyses were implemented in LymphoSeq2, an R package for AIRR-Seq data exploration. A few samples that produced fewer than 5000 total TRB sequences were removed, so some 190 HIV repertoires were analyzed. Of the 188 retained HIV repertoires, about 60 were collected before and about 130 after ART initiation. Repertoires were downsampled to 5000 TRB nucleotide sequences, and summary statistics were averaged over 100 downsampling iterations. The analysis kept only TRB sequences whose CDR3 regions were at least seven amino acids long. A Shannon entropy-derived clonality score and the Gini coefficient were used to measure diversity. In repertoire networks, the top 5000 CDR3 amino acid sequences were linked whenever an edit distance of one separated two sequences. Antigen specificity groups and MHC restriction were predicted for TRB CDR3 amino acid sequences with GLIPH2. Known CMV, EBV, HIV or tissue antigen associations were flagged by matching CDR3 amino acid sequences against VDJdb and McPAS-TCR. Pre-ART, post-ART and control groups were compared with Wilcoxon signed-rank tests and Holm-Bonferroni correction. TCRdb carries this immuneACCESS record with in-frame sequences only. Its versions omit some clonotypes, under half of them owing to an unresolved V gene in the studies checked, with the rest unexplained. V and J calls and clone size are copied from that table; D and trimming were computed from the DNA. For this sample the table gives tens of thousands of clones, of which over 75% were detected only once. The top ten constitute roughly 5.8% of the sample.

On this clone: The antigen this receptor binds is unknown. Base qualities are not provided; no much larger clone lies one nucleotide away.

Measured from the cysteine to the phenylalanine, the CDR3 is 13 residues long. Only the CDR3 part of the read is kept: 39 bases, read in frame from the first base. Reading the germline V gene gives CDR1 SGHTA and CDR2 FQGNSA. The germline ends are 10 bases apart after V is trimmed by 1 base and J by 8 bases. Findings and caveats that apply to the study as a whole: The samples span the years 2004 to 2017, and the ART regimens used at that time may not be as effective as current regimens. HIV repertoires had narrower CDR3 length ranges than controls, and the network structure suggested an antigen-experienced repertoire that shifted only slightly toward naive after ART. Because pre-ART samples had limited cell numbers, unsorted PBMC were profiled rather than sorted CD4+ and CD8+ T cells. No data were available on ART adherence, viral resistance or therapy changes, limiting inferences about post-ART repertoire changes. Limited PBMC availability meant only the TCR beta chain was sequenced, without alpha chain pairing. At every time point, the repertoire was dominated by expanded TRB clones first identified before ART initiation, although this dominance fluctuated and, in many PLHIV, declined after ART. ART initiation was associated with a significant increase in TRB diversity, but diversity stayed significantly below transplant donor controls even after long-term ART.

Inclusion was restricted to participants for whom at least one PBMC sample before ART initiation and at least two post-ART samples were available. Every participant with HIV received treatment in the United States of America. Before DNA extraction, cryopreserved samples of roughly 0.95-10 million PBMC were thawed and washed. At the time of the earliest PBMC sample, participants with HIV were aged between about 23 and 55 years. PBMC samples were contributed by each participant from 1-4 timepoints before ART initiation and 2-8 timepoints after ART initiation, with a median of 7 samples. Serial HIV viral load, CD4+ T-cell count, ART history and demographic data were obtained for every participant. Genomic DNA was extracted from unsorted PBMC with a Qiagen kit on a QIAcube, processed in batches of 12 samples.

Material: unsorted PBMCs, obtained 1.1 years before starting antiretroviral therapy. The clonotype originates from a woman aged 30 to 39 with HIV. The sequence links TRBV7-2 to TRBJ2-3; the D gene is perhaps TRBD1, on 7 matching bases. The sequenced DNA: TGTGCCAGCAGCTTAGTTCAGGGGGGTACGCAGTATTTT. It translates to CASSLVQGGTQYF.